This TCR beta chain was identified during a study of beta chain features in type 1 diabetes. Study outcomes and limitations: VDJ junctions from type 1 diabetes patients carried fewer insertions and larger deletions. In all four CD4+ subsets, TCRB CDR3 length was significantly, moderately reduced in type 1 diabetes.

One heparinised blood draw, averaging about 120 mL, came from each donor. Purity (above 95%) was reached by all sorted populations. Every isolated RNA sample was fully reverse transcribed, so sequencing captured expressed TCRB transcripts. The protocol was immunoSEQ multiplex PCR, while the TCRdb copy is restricted to in-frame clones and leaves out a portion. This table has fewer than 350,000 clones, about 8.5% appearing once. This CDR3 contains 13 residues. Germline values: CDR1 MNHNY, CDR2 SVGAGI (reference sequence). Losses at the gene ends were 6 bases for V and 5 bases for J; bases not matched to a gene: 4. To note about this clone: Its target is unknown.

Specimen: central memory CD4+ T cells from blood. This TCR was recovered from a woman between 18 and 29 years old in good health. The chain has TRBV6-6 and TRBJ2-5; 9 nucleotides line up with TRBD1. The CDR3 loop reads CASRRQGGETQYF. In nucleotides, the CDR3 is TGTGCCAGCAGGAGACAGGGGGGGGAGACCCAGTACTTC.